The 9 T cell receptor beta chains below all came from one sample that was sequenced in a study of cytomegalovirus exposure and HLA in healthy donors. 13 Jbeta primers and 60 Vbeta primers were used for the PCR. Libraries were prepared by immunoSEQ multiplex PCR; TCRdb keeps only in-frame clonotypes and omits some of them. The table has some 160,000 clones, 9.4% seen once. The specimen was PBMCs. The receptors shown here come from a male donor in good health and CMV-seronegative.

Here the CDR3 reads CASSPGADGMNTGELFF. CDR3 nucleotides: TGTGCCAGCTCACCAGGGGCAGACGGAATGAACACCGGGGAGCTGTTTTTT. The rearrangement uses TRBV18 and TRBJ2-2, with D possibly being TRBD1 (5 bases). V was cut by 2 bases and J by 1 base, with 14 bases left in between. The CDR3 extends over 17 amino acids. Germline lookup yields CDR1 KGHSH and CDR2 LQKENI.

The chain employs TRBV2 and TRBJ1-4, with 7 positions matching TRBD1. The CDR3 extends over 14 amino acids. CDR1 is SNHLY and CDR2 is FYNNEI in the germline V gene. V shed 4 bases and J 8 bases; nucleotides not matched to a gene: 7. CDR3 sequence: CASSVPGQREKLFF. The DNA of the CDR3 is TGTGCCAGCAGTGTCCCGGGACAGAGAGAAAAACTGTTTTTT.

This clone has just a few counts. The chain carries TRBV5-1 and TRBJ1-1; tentatively, D is TRBD1 (6 bases). Germline V gives CDR1 SGHRS, CDR2 YFSETQ. The CDR3 sequence is 16 residues long. V lost 3 bases and J 0 bases, leaving 15 bases between the germline ends. The CDR3 sequence is CASSWAGVGLNTEAFF. Here the CDR3 DNA reads TGCGCCAGCAGCTGGGCAGGGGTAGGGTTGAACACTGAAGCTTTCTTT.

This clone has more than one count but fewer than ten. The chain employs TRBV4-1 and TRBJ1-4; D gene uncertain. Germline-derived CDR1 and CDR2 are MGHRA and YSYEKL. CDR3 size: 18 residues. The V gene lost 0 bases and the J gene lost 6 bases, with 20 bases spanning the gap. The CDR3 sequence: CASSQDWGGQRTDEKLFF. In DNA, the CDR3 is TGCGCCAGCAGCCAAGATTGGGGAGGGCAACGGACCGATGAAAAACTGTTTTTT.

This clone came up a few times. The chain joins TRBV4-2 to TRBJ2-7; 7 bases align to TRBD1. The CDR3 consists of 15 residues. Germline V lookup: CDR1 LGHNA, CDR2 YNFKEQ. Trimming removed 1 base from V and 4 bases from J; junction bases left unmatched: 7. Here the CDR3 DNA reads TGTGCCAGCAGCCAAGGGCCGCGACAGGGTTACGAGCAGTACTTC. Encoded protein: CASSQGPRQGYEQYF.

The J gene is TRBJ1-1, the V gene TRBV27; weak D call: TRBD1 (5 bases). The CDR3 is 15 amino acids. Trimming removed 4 bases from V and 4 bases from J, with 16 bases in between. Germline V gene sequence: CDR1 MNHEY, CDR2 SMNVEV (reference sequence). The CDR3 region has the DNA TGTGCCAGCAGTTCCCCTCAGGGATCGAGCACTGAAGCTTTCTTT. This codes for CASSSPQGSSTEAFF.

This clone was counted only a few times. This chain uses TRBV18 with TRBJ2-7, with D perhaps TRBD2 (5 bases). CDR1 is KGHSH and CDR2 is LQKENI in the germline V gene. The CDR3 covers 15 residues. With 0 bases removed from V and 2 bases from J, the gap between germline ends came to 11 bases. The CDR3 here is CASSPPRTATYEQYF. The CDR3 coding sequence is TGTGCCAGCTCACCACCGAGGACTGCAACCTACGAGCAGTACTTC.

Only a few counts were recorded for this clone. V is TRBV5-1 and J is TRBJ2-7; no clear D. The CDR3 length is 13 residues. The germline gives CDR1 SGHRS, CDR2 YFSETQ. The V end lost 5 bases, the J end lost 2 bases, and 11 bases lay between the germline ends. CDR3 sequence reads: CASSDQVTYEQYF. DNA of the CDR3: TGCGCCAGCAGTGACCAGGTGACCTACGAGCAGTACTTC.

The rearrangement joins TRBV7-2 to TRBJ1-1; tentatively, D is TRBD1 (6 bases). Germline CDR1 SGHTA, CDR2 FQGNSA. This CDR3 contains 18 residues. V was pared by 1 base and J by 0 bases, with 18 bases between. CDR3 protein: CASSLERAGVNVNTEAFF. In DNA, the CDR3 is TGTGCCAGCAGCTTAGAACGGGCAGGGGTCAATGTGAACACTGAAGCTTTCTTT.